The 32 T cell receptor beta chains given below trace back to one sample, sequenced in a study of T-cell reconstitution after alpha-beta-depleted transplantation in children. This sample's TCRbeta library carried unique molecular identifier barcodes. TCRdb re-called the PCR reads through MiXCR, storing one row per CDR3 protein. The sample contains about half a million distinct CDR3 sequences, around 12% of which appear only once. Sample: PBMCs from the stem cell graft donor, taken from the stem cell graft. The receptors were sampled from a human donor who donated a stem cell graft to a child with combined immunodeficiency.

This clonotype was recorded at least ten times. V is TRBV19 and J is TRBJ2-7; 9 nucleotides match TRBD1. CDR3 length: 15 residues. Germline V gives CDR1 LNHDA, CDR2 SQIVND (reference sequence). V dropped 3 bases and J dropped 1; count of bases not matched to a gene: 4. CDR3 sequence reads: CASSIGTGRSYEQYF. In DNA, the CDR3 is TGTGCCAGTAGTATCGGGACAGGGAGATCCTACGAGCAGTACTTC.

On this clonotype itself: The conserved final phenylalanine or tryptophan is absent from the CDR3, which likely points to a read error. The chain couples TRBV11-2 to TRBJ1-2; tentatively, D is TRBD1 (6 bases). The CDR3 is 13 amino acids. The germline CDR1 and CDR2 sequences are SGHAT and FQNNGV. V lost 8 bases, J lost 4 bases, and 14 bases lay in between. This chain's CDR3 is CASVHRDGYGYTY. The CDR3 coding sequence is TGTGCCAGCGTCCACAGGGACGGCTATGGCTACACCTAC.

In its sample, this clonotype was seen a few times. V usage is TRBV27 and J usage is TRBJ2-4, with 7 bases lining up with TRBD1. The CDR3 is 13 amino acids. Losses at the gene ends were 5 bases for V and 8 bases for J; bases not matched to a gene: 6. Germline values: CDR1 MNHEY, CDR2 SMNVEV (reference sequence). The CDR3 sequence is CASSPDRVDIQYF. DNA for the CDR3: TGTGCCAGCAGTCCCGACAGGGTTGACATTCAGTACTTC.

The V gene is TRBV6-1, the J gene TRBJ2-1; 14 nucleotides agree with TRBD2. CDR3 length: 16 amino acids. CDR1 is MNHNS, CDR2 SASEGT, per germline. The ends lost 5 bases at V and 15 bases at J; junction bases unmatched: 15. CDR3 loop: CASSPGLAGGFRSLFF. CDR3 sequence (DNA): TGTGCCAGCAGTCCTGGACTAGCGGGAGGATTTCGATCTCTGTTCTTC.

Only a few counts were recorded for this clonotype. The chain uses TRBV7-6 and TRBJ2-7; 8 bases map to TRBD2. There are 15 residues in the CDR3. J was trimmed by 6 bases and V by 5 bases; bases with no gene match: 12. Per the germline V gene, CDR1 is SGHVS and CDR2 is FNYEAQ. CDR3 residues: CASSPSAGAVPEQYF. CDR3 nucleotide sequence: TGTGCCAGCAGCCCTTCAGCGGGAGCCGTACCCGAGCAGTACTTC.

In its sample, this clonotype was seen many times. The chain joins TRBV9 to TRBJ2-1, with TRBD2 identical over 8 bases. The CDR3 has 16 residues. With V trimmed by 4 bases and J by 5 bases, 11 bases remained unmatched. Per the germline V gene, CDR1 is SGDLS and CDR2 is YYNGEE. The CDR3 loop is CASSPREGGTNNEQFF. As DNA, the CDR3 is TGTGCCAGCAGCCCTCGGGAGGGGGGGACCAACAATGAGCAGTTCTTC.

This clonotype was counted only a few times. This chain connects TRBV5-1 to TRBJ2-5, with a tentative D call TRBD1 (5 bases). Germline V gene lookup returns CDR1 SGHRS and CDR2 YFSETQ. Trimming took off 0 bases at V and 0 bases at J, with 9 bases between the two ends. This CDR3 contains 15 residues. Here the CDR3 DNA reads TGCGCCAGCAGCTTGGTCAGGGCCGACCAAGAGACCCAGTACTTC. Translating gives CASSLVRADQETQYF.

The sample holds a few counts of this clonotype. The V call is TRBV20-1, the J call TRBJ2-3; 7 bases align to TRBD2. After removal of 5 bases from V and 2 bases from J, the junction contained 7 bases not matched to a gene. This CDR3 is 14 amino acids long. CDR1 and CDR2 from the germline V gene are DFQATT and SNEGSKA (reference sequence). CDR3 DNA sequence: TGCAGTGCTCCTAGGGGAGGGGTCACAGATACGCAGTATTTT. Translating it yields CSAPRGGVTDTQYF.

There are a few counts of this clonotype. This chain uses TRBV20-1 with TRBJ2-4, with 10 positions matching TRBD1. CDR1 and CDR2 (germline): DFQATT, SNEGSKA (reference sequence). Trimming removed 4 bases from V and 3 bases from J; junction bases left unmatched: 6. CDR3 length equals 15 residues. CDR3 bases: TGCAGTGCTACCCTGGACAGGGGGGTCAAAAACATTCAGTACTTC. Encoded protein: CSATLDRGVKNIQYF.

Only a few counts were recorded for this clonotype. The DNA for the CDR3 is TGTGCCAGCAGCTTAGCGAGTAGAGAGACCCAGTACTTC. It encodes CASSLASRETQYF. The chain is built from TRBV7-9 and TRBJ2-5; D is unclear. Trimming cost V 0 bases and J 4 bases, with 6 bases left between them. Germline-derived CDR1 and CDR2 are SEHNR and FQNEAQ (reference sequence). The CDR3 loop spans 13 amino acids.

This clonotype was counted a few times. This chain uses TRBV6-2 or TRBV6-3 with TRBJ2-2; TRBD2 agrees at 9 bases. With 0 bases clipped from V and 5 bases from J, the junction kept 10 bases outside the gene matches. CDR1 and CDR2 (germline): MNHEY, SVGEGT. The CDR3 is 18 residues long. The CDR3 coding sequence is TGTGCCAGCAGTTACTCCGCGGGAGGGTTCTCGAGTACCGGGGAGCTGTTTTTT. Protein: CASSYSAGGFSSTGELFF.

This clonotype showed up just a few times. The chain is built from TRBV14 and TRBJ2-3; D may be TRBD1 or TRBD2 (5 bases each). Germline V gene lookup returns CDR1 SGHDN and CDR2 FVKESK. Trimming removed 1 base at V and 3 bases at J, with 8 bases between. The CDR3 runs 14 residues. As DNA, the CDR3 is TGTGCCAGCAGCCAAGTATGGGGGACAGATACGCAGTATTTT. Translated: CASSQVWGTDTQYF.

This clonotype was found many times. The chain carries TRBV12-3 or TRBV12-4 and TRBJ2-3; the D call may be TRBD1 or TRBD2 (6 bases each). V gave up 3 bases and J gave up 1 base, with 14 bases separating them. This CDR3 has 16 amino acids. The CDR3 region is CASSFASGGGTDTQYF. The CDR3 bases are TGTGCCAGCAGTTTTGCGTCCGGGGGCGGCACAGATACGCAGTATTTT.

This clonotype was seen more than once but under ten times. The J gene is TRBJ2-1, the V gene TRBV27; D may be TRBD2 (6 bases). The CDR3 covers 16 residues. Germline loops: CDR1 MNHEY, CDR2 SMNVEV (reference sequence). V was trimmed by 5 bases and J by 5 bases, leaving 19 bases between them. CDR3 in DNA: TGTGCCAGCAGTCGGCGCGGGGCCAGGCTGGACAATGAGCAGTTCTTC. The encoded protein is CASSRRGARLDNEQFF.

This clonotype has a handful of counts. V gene TRBV27 combines with J gene TRBJ2-1; possible D gene TRBD2, 6 bases. The CDR3 is made up of 15 amino acids. CDR1 and CDR2 from the germline V gene are MNHEY and SMNVEV (reference sequence). V lost 2 bases, J lost 6 bases, and 14 bases lay in between. The CDR3 DNA sequence: TGTGCCAGCAGTTTACTAGCGCCCTCACCCAATGAGCAGTTCTTC. It encodes CASSLLAPSPNEQFF.

This clonotype is a singleton in its sample. The chain is built from TRBV7-6 and TRBJ2-7; TRBD1 or TRBD2 may be the D gene (7 bases each). This CDR3 has 14 residues. Trimming took off 1 base at V and 6 bases at J, with 13 bases between the two ends. Germline CDR1 SGHVS, CDR2 FNYEAQ. CDR3 in DNA: TGTGCCAGCAGCTTAGAGCGGGACAGTGGCGAGCAGTACTTC. Encoded protein: CASSLERDSGEQYF.

This clonotype was seen only a few times. The V and J genes are TRBV27 and TRBJ1-5, with D tentatively TRBD1 (6 bases). Per germline, CDR1 MNHEY and CDR2 SMNVEV (reference sequence). The CDR3 has 14 residues. V dropped 6 bases and J dropped 5 bases, with 14 bases sitting between them. The DNA of the CDR3 is TGTGCCAGCAGGGAGACAGGACGTTATCAGCCCCAGCATTTT. Translating it yields CASRETGRYQPQHF.

The rearrangement links TRBV30 to TRBJ2-2; 7 nucleotides match TRBD1. This CDR3 has 14 residues. Germline trimming cut 3 bases from V and 0 bases from J; bases unmatched to any gene: 1. Germline CDR1 reads GTSNPN; CDR2 reads SVGIG (reference sequence). The CDR3 loop is CAWRQGTNTGELFF. The CDR3 coding sequence is TGTGCCTGGAGACAGGGGACGAACACCGGGGAGCTGTTTTTT.

The table lists this clonotype with a few counts. The chain combines TRBV6-2 or TRBV6-3 with TRBJ2-5; 8 nucleotides line up with TRBD1. Germline CDR1 and CDR2: MNHEY and SVGEGT. This CDR3 region has 16 residues. The V gene end was trimmed by 7 bases and the J gene end by 7 bases; junction bases not matched to a gene: 17. The CDR3 reads CASTEGRDRGTRTQYF. CDR3 sequence (DNA): TGTGCCAGCACCGAAGGAAGAGACAGGGGAACGCGGACCCAGTACTTC.

The chain uses TRBV12-3 or TRBV12-4 and TRBJ2-2; D is ambiguous. This CDR3 is 13 amino acids long. The ends were cut back, 5 bases at V and 0 bases at J, with 4 bases in the middle. The CDR3 sequence is CASSNSNTGELFF. For the CDR3, the DNA is TGTGCCAGCAGTAACTCGAACACCGGGGAGCTGTTTTTT.

This clonotype was detected a few times. The V call is TRBV20-1, the J call TRBJ2-7; 7 positions match TRBD2. CDR1 is DFQATT and CDR2 is SNEGSKA in the germline V gene (reference sequence). There are 14 residues in the CDR3. The J segment lost 1 base and the V segment lost 5 bases, leaving 8 bases of the junction unmatched. The CDR3 DNA is TGCAGTGCTGCGGGAGTTATACCTTCCTACGAGCAGTACTTC. Its translation: CSAAGVIPSYEQYF.

The chain joins TRBV11-2 to TRBJ2-3; 7 bases agree with TRBD1. This CDR3 comprises 18 residues. Trimming at V came to 4 bases and at J to 5 bases, leaving 18 bases not matched to a gene. Germline V lookup: CDR1 SGHAT, CDR2 FQNNGV. The CDR3 bases are TGTGCCAGCAGCTCGGATGTTGGGTCAGGGGGTCGGATAGATACGCAGTATTTT. It encodes CASSSDVGSGGRIDTQYF.

This clonotype was seen ten or more times. The chain couples TRBV27 to TRBJ2-1, with 9 bases fitting TRBD1. CDR1 and CDR2 from the germline V gene are MNHEY and SMNVEV (reference sequence). This CDR3 region has 21 residues. After removal of 0 bases from V and 5 bases from J, the junction contained 20 bases not matched to a gene. The CDR3 region is CASSLSPWDRVGGIGDNEQFF. DNA of the CDR3: TGTGCCAGCAGTTTATCTCCGTGGGACAGGGTTGGAGGTATTGGCGACAATGAGCAGTTCTTC.

In its sample, this clonotype was seen a few times. The chain combines TRBV5-1 with TRBJ1-1; the match to TRBD1 covers 7 bases. The CDR3 runs 15 residues. Germline assignment: CDR1 SGHRS and CDR2 YFSETQ. Unmatched junction bases numbered 5, after V lost 0 bases and J lost 3 bases. The chain's CDR3 is CASSLVQGEYTEAFF. The CDR3 region has the DNA TGCGCCAGCAGCTTGGTTCAGGGGGAATACACTGAAGCTTTCTTT.

This clonotype was observed once. The rearrangement uses TRBV7-8 and TRBJ2-7; D not certain. Per germline, CDR1 SGHVS and CDR2 FQNEAQ. The V end lost 10 bases, the J end lost 3 bases, and 22 bases lay between the germline ends. This CDR3 region has 15 residues. In DNA, the CDR3 is TGTGCCACCTCGTTCAAGGACGAAACCGACTACGAGCAGTACTTC. It codes for CATSFKDETDYEQYF.

The chain has TRBV3-1 and TRBJ1-2; 9 positions match TRBD1. The germline gives CDR1 LGHDT, CDR2 YNNKEL (reference sequence). Trimming at V came to 4 bases and at J to 3 bases, leaving 6 bases not matched to a gene. This CDR3 has 15 amino acids. The CDR3 region is CASSPTGGLDYGYTF. The CDR3 DNA sequence: TGTGCCAGCAGCCCTACAGGGGGCCTCGACTATGGCTACACCTTC.

The chain links TRBV9 to TRBJ1-4; D not resolved. Germline CDR1 reads SGDLS; CDR2 reads YYNGEE. Trimming shortened V by 0 bases and J by 0 bases, and 6 bases separated the two germline ends. The CDR3 is 15 residues long. The CDR3 loop reads CASSVEGATNEKLFF. For the CDR3, the DNA is TGTGCCAGCAGCGTAGAGGGAGCAACTAATGAAAAACTGTTTTTT.

This clonotype was recorded at least ten times. This chain uses TRBV12-3 or TRBV12-4 with TRBJ1-2, with TRBD1 matching 9 bases. The V segment lost 4 bases and the J segment 5 bases; nucleotides outside the gene matches: 5. The CDR3 extends over 14 amino acids. The DNA of the CDR3 is TGTGCCAGCAGTTCCTACAGGGGGCTATATGGCTACACCTTC. Translating it yields CASSSYRGLYGYTF.

The J gene is TRBJ1-4, the V gene TRBV20-1; 9 bases agree with TRBD1. The germline gives CDR1 DFQATT, CDR2 SNEGSKA (reference sequence). The CDR3 extends over 14 amino acids. Trimming removed 5 bases from V and 5 bases from J; junction bases left unmatched: 6. The CDR3 reads CSAPRTGANEKLFF. The CDR3 bases are TGCAGTGCTCCAAGGACAGGGGCAAATGAAAAACTGTTTTTT.

The sample holds a few counts of this clonotype. The V call is TRBV11-2, the J call TRBJ2-7; TRBD2 matches at 7 bases. The CDR3 is 15 residues long. V lost 2 bases, J lost 3 bases, and 7 bases stayed unmatched. Germline V gene sequence: CDR1 SGHAT, CDR2 FQNNGV. In DNA form, the CDR3 reads TGTGCCAGCAGCTTATGGCCTAGCGGCAGCTACGAGCAGTACTTC. Protein sequence: CASSLWPSGSYEQYF.

This clonotype was observed once. This chain connects TRBV4-3 to TRBJ2-3, with 10 bases fitting TRBD1. Germline V gives CDR1 LGHNA, CDR2 YSLEER. The CDR3 totals 16 residues. V was clipped by 4 bases and J by 5 bases; unmatched bases: 9. As DNA, the CDR3 is TGCGCCAGCAGCCCCCGGACAGGGGGGGGTGAAGATACGCAGTATTTT. The encoded protein is CASSPRTGGGEDTQYF.

This chain connects TRBV20-1 to TRBJ2-7; TRBD1 matches 8 bases. Germline loops: CDR1 DFQATT, CDR2 SNEGSKA (reference sequence). The J segment lost 4 bases and the V segment lost 3 bases, leaving 8 bases of the junction unmatched. The CDR3 is made up of 14 amino acids. The CDR3 loop is CSASGQGGGYEQYF. In nucleotides, the CDR3 is TGCAGTGCTAGCGGACAGGGAGGAGGGTACGAGCAGTACTTC.